A single sample is the source of the 18 T cell receptor beta chains below, sequenced in a study of naive CD8 T cells in extremely preterm neonates. Deliveries were elective term cesareans at roughly 35-41 weeks, with no labor or membrane rupture. Profiling relied on immunoSEQ multiplex PCR, and the TCRdb table lists in-frame clones only, not all of them. In the table there are 6,500 or so clones, about 98% of which are singletons. The sample was naive CD8+ T cells from cord blood. These TCRs come from a newborn in good health.

CDR3 nucleotide sequence: TGTGCCAGCAGCCCCCCGGGACAGGGGTCGATTTCACCCCTCCACTTT. Protein product: CASSPPGQGSISPLHF. The rearrangement uses TRBV7-9 and TRBJ1-6; 10 nucleotides agree with TRBD1. Germline CDR1 reads SEHNR; CDR2 reads FQNEAQ (reference sequence). The CDR3 covers 16 residues. V dropped 5 bases and J dropped 9; count of bases not matched to a gene: 10.

The CDR3: CASSLTGGTEAFF. In nucleotides, the CDR3 is TGCGCCAGCAGCTTGACAGGGGGCACTGAAGCTTTCTTT. J is TRBJ1-1 and V is TRBV5-1; 8 positions agree with TRBD1. Germline values: CDR1 SGHRS, CDR2 YFSETQ. V lost 1 base and J lost 4; bases outside the gene matches: 0. The CDR3 contains 13 residues.

The chain joins TRBV28 to TRBJ2-5, with TRBD2 matching over 12 bases. The J call may be wrong; the DNA end is better matched by TRBJ2-7. Germline V lookup: CDR1 MDHEN, CDR2 SYDVKM. CDR3 length: 14 residues. The CDR3 nucleotides are TGTGCCAGCAGTTTGACTAGCGGGAGTTACGAGCAGTACTTC. It codes for CASSLTSGSYEQYF.

The DNA of the CDR3 is TGTGCCAGCAGTGGAGTGACAGGGCTCTACGAGCAGTACTTC. It codes for CASSGVTGLYEQYF. The V and J genes are TRBV6-6 and TRBJ2-7, with TRBD1 matching over 7 bases. This CDR3 spans 14 amino acids. The ends lost 5 bases at V and 3 bases at J; junction bases unmatched: 7. Germline V lookup: CDR1 MNHNY, CDR2 SVGAGI (reference sequence).

This chain links TRBV19 with TRBJ1-5; D perhaps matches TRBD1 (5 bases). The CDR3 length is 15 residues. Deletions cut 6 bases from V and 1 base from J, with 13 bases between. The germline V gene encodes CDR1 LNHDA and CDR2 SQIVND (reference sequence). DNA of the CDR3: TGTGCCAGTAGACCGACAGAGCTCAGCAATCAGCCCCAGCATTTT. This sequence encodes CASRPTELSNQPQHF.

The chain employs TRBV2 and TRBJ2-7; TRBD1 aligns across 8 bases. This CDR3 is 14 amino acids long. Trimming removed 7 bases from V and 5 bases from J; junction bases left unmatched: 10. Germline CDR1 is SNHLY and CDR2 is FYNNEI. The CDR3 sequence is CASTDRGGLDEQYF. Here the CDR3 DNA reads TGTGCCAGCACCGACAGGGGTGGGCTGGACGAGCAGTACTTC.

The chain combines TRBV7-9 with TRBJ2-1, with 8 positions matching TRBD1. The CDR3 has 15 amino acids. Germline values: CDR1 SEHNR, CDR2 FQNEAQ (reference sequence). V lost 5 bases to trimming and J lost 1 base; unmatched junction nucleotides: 4. The CDR3 region is CASSPTGASYNEQFF. For the CDR3, the DNA is TGTGCCAGCAGCCCGACAGGGGCTTCCTACAATGAGCAGTTCTTC. Using reference TRBV7-9 and TRBJ2-1 for the parts outside the CDR3, the full variable domain is DTGVSQNPRHKITKRGQNVTFRCDPISEHNRLYWYRQTLGQGPEFLTYFQNEAQLEKSRLLSDRFSAERPKGSFSTLEIQRTEQGDSAMYLCASSPTGASYNEQFFGPGTRLTVL.

The chain carries TRBV12-5 and TRBJ2-7, with D perhaps matching TRBD1 (5 bases). The CDR3 is 13 residues long. Germline assignment: CDR1 LGHNT and CDR2 FRNRAP. V lost 2 bases, J lost 5 bases, and 10 bases lay in between. The CDR3 spells CASGLPDTHEQYF. Written as DNA, the CDR3 is TGTGCTAGTGGTTTGCCGGACACTCACGAGCAGTACTTC.

The CDR3 DNA sequence: TGTGCCAGCAGCTGGGCCAAGAGTATCTATACGCAGTATTTT. Protein: CASSWAKSIYTQYF. J is TRBJ2-3 and V is TRBV5-6; no clear D gene. This CDR3 comprises 14 residues. Germline CDR1 is SGHDT and CDR2 is YYEEEE. The V and J ends lost 3 bases and 7 bases respectively, with 15 bases between them.

Concerning this clone: The junction shows a germline mismatch at one end, possibly a read error. This chain uses TRBV2 with TRBJ1-2, with D perhaps matching TRBD1 (5 bases). The CDR3 runs 11 residues. CDR1 is SNHLY, CDR2 FYNNEI, per germline. CDR3 nucleotides: TGTGCCACGGGGGAGGACTACGGCTACACCTTC. This gives the protein CATGEDYGYTF.

The rearrangement joins TRBV5-6 to TRBJ2-4, with D maybe TRBD1 (5 bases). The germline V gene has CDR1 SGHDT and CDR2 YYEEEE. The V end lost 1 base, the J end lost 0 bases, and 11 bases lay between the germline ends. This CDR3 region has 16 residues. DNA of the CDR3: TGTGCCAGCAGCTTGCCCAGGGCATTAGCCAAAAACATTCAGTACTTC. It codes for CASSLPRALAKNIQYF.

The rearrangement links TRBV4-3 to TRBJ1-1; D unclear. V lost 1 base, J lost 1 base, and 4 bases lay in between. The CDR3 length is 13 residues. Per the germline V gene, CDR1 is LGHNA and CDR2 is YSLEER. The CDR3 DNA sequence: TGCGCCAGCAGCCAAGGACAGAACACTGAAGCTTTCTTT. It yields the protein CASSQGQNTEAFF.

The chain joins TRBV27 to TRBJ2-2; no firm D call. The CDR3 spans 14 residues. V lost 3 bases and J lost 1, with 6 bases in between. Per germline, CDR1 MNHEY and CDR2 SMNVEV (reference sequence). The CDR3 sequence is CASSFYLNTGELFF. The CDR3 coding sequence is TGTGCCAGCAGTTTCTACTTGAACACCGGGGAGCTGTTTTTT.

CDR3 nucleotides: TGTGCCAGCAGCCATACTCAGGGGGCTTGGTATGGCTACACCTTC. Protein sequence: CASSHTQGAWYGYTF. The chain combines TRBV5-5 with TRBJ1-2; 8 nucleotides agree with TRBD1. Germline-derived CDR1 and CDR2 are SGHKS and YYEKEE (reference sequence). The CDR3 spans 15 residues. Losses at the gene ends were 4 bases for V and 5 bases for J; bases not matched to a gene: 10.

About this clone: An end of the junction differs from the germline gene, which may be a read error. The gene calls are TRBV19 and TRBJ2-5; 7 bases align to TRBD2. CDR3 length: 16 amino acids. In germline, CDR1 is LNHDA, CDR2 SQIVND (reference sequence). The CDR3 DNA follows: TGTGCCAGTAGTATCTGGGGGGGACTTTTCCAAGAGGCCCAGTACTTC. Protein product: CASSIWGGLFQEAQYF.

V and J are TRBV4-1 and TRBJ2-2; a possible D gene is TRBD1 (5 bases). CDR3 length: 15 amino acids. The V gene's germline CDR1 is MGHRA and CDR2 YSYEKL. The V and J ends lost 2 bases and 3 bases respectively, with 10 bases between them. CDR3 loop: CASSQMAGYTGELFF. The CDR3 DNA reads TGCGCCAGCAGCCAAATGGCAGGGTACACCGGGGAGCTGTTTTTT.

This chain links TRBV9 with TRBJ2-3; possible D gene TRBD2, 6 bases. V was cut by 5 bases and J by 0 bases, with 7 bases left in between. The germline V gene has CDR1 SGDLS and CDR2 YYNGEE. CDR3 length: 13 residues. The CDR3 loop reads CASRGGSTDTQYF. The CDR3 nucleotides are TGTGCCAGCAGGGGGGGTAGCACAGATACGCAGTATTTT.

V gene TRBV4-2 combines with J gene TRBJ1-6; the match to TRBD1 covers 7 bases. This CDR3 comprises 16 residues. Germline CDR1 and CDR2: LGHNA and YNFKEQ. Germline trimming cut 0 bases from V and 9 bases from J; bases unmatched to any gene: 8. The CDR3 DNA reads as TGTGCCAGCAGCCAAGACAGTTGGCAGGGGGGTTCACCCCTCCACTTT. Its translation is CASSQDSWQGGSPLHF.